This T cell receptor beta chain is from a study of blood T cells in healthy people across ages. Trimming shortened V by 1 base and J by 3 bases, and 19 bases separated the two germline ends. From germline, CDR1 is LGHDT and CDR2 YNNKEL (reference sequence). This CDR3 region has 18 residues. This clonotype was detected only once. Its antigen remains unknown. Study results and caveats: TCR beta diversity per million T cells fell roughly linearly with age.

Combining a sample-barcoded 5' primer with a J-beta primer mix, a second PCR ran for roughly 7 to 12 cycles. TCRdb re-called the 5' RACE reads with MiXCR, one entry per CDR3 protein. The top ten hold about a third of the sample, which has some 640,000 distinct CDR3 sequences, around half seen once. Sequences were obtained from blood. The genes are TRBV3-1 and TRBJ1-5, with D possibly being TRBD1 (5 bases). This TCR was sampled from an older woman in good health. The CDR3 DNA is TGTGCCAGCAGCCAAGTCCTCAATCCGGGACTGACCAATCAGCCCCAGCATTTT. Translation gives CASSQVLNPGLTNQPQHF.